This T cell receptor beta chain was retrieved from a study of cytomegalovirus exposure and HLA in healthy donors. The study ran its PCR with 60 Vbeta and 13 Jbeta primers. The repertoire was sequenced with immunoSEQ multiplex PCR; TCRdb's copy has only in-frame clones and lacks some. The sample contains approximately 95,000 clones, around 75% of which appear only once. This clone came up a few times. The germline CDR1 and CDR2 sequences are SGHRS and YFSETQ. The ends were cut back, 2 bases at V and 3 bases at J, with 10 bases in the middle. The CDR3 is made up of 14 amino acids. The sample taken for sequencing was PBMCs. The TCR was taken from a man younger than 30 in good health and CMV-seropositive. The chain combines TRBV5-1 with TRBJ2-3, with TRBD1 as a possible D gene (6 bases). The CDR3 here is CASSFGRGTDTQYF. In DNA, the CDR3 is TGCGCCAGCAGCTTTGGCAGGGGTACAGATACGCAGTATTTT.